The next 24 T cell receptor beta chains were all read from a single sample in a study of shared clonotypes between healthy human individuals. The data were produced by immunoSEQ multiplex PCR, yet TCRdb's version contains in-frame clones alone and is incomplete. Counted here are 850,000 to 1,200,000 clones, under 80% occurring once; the ten biggest clones make up about 1.4%. The sample comprised memory CD4+ T cells sorted from blood. Subset of the sample: CD45RA-negative fraction. The receptors here all came from a man younger than 35 in good health.

V is TRBV28 and J is TRBJ2-2; 12 bases line up with TRBD1. V dropped 6 bases and J dropped 7; count of bases not matched to a gene: 9. The CDR3 runs 16 residues. Germline V CDR1 and CDR2: MDHEN, SYDVKM. CDR3 region: CASRAPGQGAVGELFF. The CDR3 DNA is TGTGCCAGCAGGGCCCCGGGACAGGGGGCTGTCGGGGAGCTGTTTTTT.

The V and J genes are TRBV14 and TRBJ2-7, with 9 bases aligning to TRBD1. Germline V gene lookup returns CDR1 SGHDN and CDR2 FVKESK. V was pared by 4 bases and J by 2 bases, with 3 bases of the junction left unmatched. This CDR3 contains 14 residues. The CDR3 coding sequence is TGTGCCAGCAGCCTTAACAGGGGGCCCTACGAGCAGTACTTC. It is translated as CASSLNRGPYEQYF. The full variable domain, in which reference TRBV14 and TRBJ2-7 provide the parts outside the CDR3, is EAGVTQFPSHSVIEKGQTVTLRCDPISGHDNLYWYRRVMGKEIKFLLHFVKESKQDESGMPNNRFLAERTGGTYSTLKVQPAELEDSGVYFCASSLNRGPYEQYFGPGTRLTVT.

The chain carries TRBV28 and TRBJ1-2; D not certain. Looked up from germline, CDR1 is MDHEN and CDR2 is SYDVKM. This CDR3 region has 14 residues. V was trimmed by 1 base and J by 7 bases, leaving 13 bases between them. CDR3 DNA sequence: TGTGCCAGCAGTTTATTAACGATCGGCGGTGGCTACACCTTC. It codes for CASSLLTIGGGYTF.

The chain has TRBV19 and TRBJ2-2; 7 bases are shared with TRBD1. The CDR3 runs 15 residues. The trim removed 4 bases at V and 6 bases at J, leaving 8 bases unmatched. The germline V gene has CDR1 LNHDA and CDR2 SQIVND (reference sequence). The CDR3: CASSTQGFGPGELFF. CDR3 bases: TGTGCCAGTAGTACACAGGGGTTCGGGCCCGGGGAGCTGTTTTTT.

The CDR3 loop reads CASPPLWGQGAYNEQFF. The CDR3 DNA reads TGTGCCAGCCCCCCACTATGGGGACAGGGGGCGTACAATGAGCAGTTCTTC. This chain links TRBV28 with TRBJ2-1, with 12 bases lining up with TRBD1. V was pared by 8 bases and J by 4 bases, with 12 bases of the junction left unmatched. Germline assignment: CDR1 MDHEN and CDR2 SYDVKM. The length of the CDR3 is 17 residues.

V is TRBV19 and J is TRBJ2-2; 10 nucleotides agree with TRBD2. V was pared by 1 base and J by 5 bases, with 7 bases of the junction left unmatched. In germline, CDR1 is LNHDA, CDR2 SQIVND (reference sequence). This CDR3 region has 17 residues. The CDR3 sequence: CASSIGRSGRNTGELFF. The CDR3 bases are TGTGCCAGTAGTATAGGTCGTAGCGGGAGGAATACCGGGGAGCTGTTTTTT.

J is TRBJ2-5 and V is TRBV30, with D unresolved. Per germline, CDR1 GTSNPN and CDR2 SVGIG (reference sequence). Trimming removed 0 bases at V and 5 bases at J, with 10 bases between. The CDR3 length is 13 residues. For the CDR3, the DNA is TGTGCCTGGAGTGTTCTCGCGTCGGAGACCCAGTACTTC. Encoded protein: CAWSVLASETQYF.

The rearrangement uses TRBV4-1 and TRBJ1-2; D possibly corresponds to TRBD1 (6 bases). This CDR3 is built from 15 residues. In germline, CDR1 is MGHRA, CDR2 YSYEKL. The ends were cut back, 3 bases at V and 4 bases at J, with 15 bases in the middle. This chain's CDR3 is CASSHADSLTYGYTF. Here the CDR3 DNA reads TGCGCCAGCAGCCACGCGGACAGCCTCACCTATGGCTACACCTTC.

V and J are TRBV18 and TRBJ1-4, with 8 bases identical to TRBD1. This CDR3 spans 15 amino acids. Germline CDR1 KGHSH, CDR2 LQKENI. With 8 bases clipped from V and 0 bases from J, the junction kept 5 bases outside the gene matches. CDR3 coding DNA: TGTGCCAGCGCAACAGGGGGGGCAACTAATGAAAAACTGTTTTTT. It translates to CASATGGATNEKLFF.

This clone was counted between two and nine times. The J gene is TRBJ1-1, the V gene TRBV29-1, with D unclear. CDR1 is SQVTM and CDR2 is ANQGSEA in the germline V gene. This CDR3 has 12 residues. V was clipped by 6 bases and J by 1 base, with 9 bases between them. CDR3 sequence: CSVFMGNTEAFF. Here the CDR3 DNA reads TGCAGCGTATTCATGGGGAACACTGAAGCTTTCTTT.

CDR3: CAFSGSRGGELFF. DNA for the CDR3: TGTGCCTTTAGCGGGAGCCGTGGCGGGGAGCTGTTTTTT. The rearrangement joins TRBV30 to TRBJ2-2, with TRBD2 identical over 9 bases. The CDR3 loop spans 13 amino acids. V was clipped by 7 bases and J by 7 bases; unmatched bases: 7. Germline-derived CDR1 and CDR2 are GTSNPN and SVGIG (reference sequence).

The chain joins TRBV19 to TRBJ2-1; 10 nucleotides agree with TRBD2. The V segment lost 4 bases and the J segment 9 bases; nucleotides outside the gene matches: 9. This CDR3 region has 15 residues. The germline V gene encodes CDR1 LNHDA and CDR2 SQIVND (reference sequence). The CDR3 region has the DNA TGTGCCAGTAGTACTGGCCTAGCGGGAGCTATTGAGCAGTTCTTC. This gives the protein CASSTGLAGAIEQFF.

The chain joins TRBV6-1 to TRBJ1-6; tentative D call: TRBD1 (5 bases). Germline values: CDR1 MNHNS, CDR2 SASEGT. Deletions cut 3 bases from V and 9 bases from J, with 15 bases between. This CDR3 is 15 amino acids long. CDR3 residues: CASSESSGSRSPLHF. CDR3 in DNA: TGTGCCAGCAGTGAGTCGTCAGGGTCCCGTTCACCCCTCCACTTT.

The V gene is TRBV18, the J gene TRBJ2-3; 8 bases align to TRBD1. CDR3 size: 15 residues. Germline loops: CDR1 KGHSH, CDR2 LQKENI. V lost 3 bases, J lost 4 bases, and 6 bases stayed unmatched. The CDR3 DNA is TGTGCCAGCTCACCGTCTGGACAGGGCGCAGATACGCAGTATTTT. It specifies CASSPSGQGADTQYF.

This chain joins TRBV6-1 and TRBJ1-3; D remains unclear. V was cut by 8 bases and J by 0 bases, with 11 bases left in between. The V gene's germline CDR1 is MNHNS and CDR2 SASEGT. CDR3 size: 14 residues. CDR3 loop: CASAPISSGNTIYF. CDR3 DNA: TGTGCCAGCGCGCCGATAAGCTCTGGAAACACCATATATTTT.

This clone was recorded a few times. V gene TRBV10-3 combines with J gene TRBJ1-5; D remains unclear. Germline V gene data show CDR1 as ENHRY and CDR2 as SYGVKD. Between the trimmed V and J ends, which lost 10 bases and 2 bases, there was a span of 12 bases. There are 13 residues in the CDR3. The CDR3 reads CATTVGGNQPQHF. CDR3 DNA sequence: TGTGCCACTACCGTTGGGGGCAATCAGCCCCAGCATTTT.

This chain uses TRBV18 with TRBJ2-2, with D possibly matching TRBD1 (7 bases). Trimming removed 3 bases at V and 7 bases at J, with 18 bases between. CDR1 is KGHSH and CDR2 is LQKENI in the germline V gene. This CDR3 contains 16 residues. CDR3 DNA: TGTGCCAGCTCACCCGCCGGAGGGGGCGCAGGCGGGGAGCTGTTTTTT. This translates into CASSPAGGGAGGELFF.

The chain is built from TRBV5-1 and TRBJ2-3; possibly TRBD1 for D (5 bases). Germline loops: CDR1 SGHRS, CDR2 YFSETQ. V was cut by 1 base and J by 0 bases, with 12 bases left in between. This CDR3 contains 16 residues. The CDR3 coding sequence is TGCGCCAGCAGCTTGCGCCAGGGTTGGAGCACAGATACGCAGTATTTT. Translation: CASSLRQGWSTDTQYF.

This chain joins TRBV7-9 and TRBJ2-7; D not resolved. This CDR3 region has 14 residues. Trimming cost V 1 base and J 4 bases, with 11 bases left between them. Per the germline V gene, CDR1 is SEHNR and CDR2 is FQNEAQ (reference sequence). The CDR3 DNA reads as TGTGCCAGCAGCTTAGAAGTCGCTAGTTACGAGCAGTACTTC. It is translated as CASSLEVASYEQYF. The entire variable domain, with the rest obtained from reference TRBV7-9 and TRBJ2-7, is as follows: DTGVSQNPRHKITKRGQNVTFRCDPISEHNRLYWYRQTLGQGPEFLTYFQNEAQLEKSRLLSDRFSAERPKGSFSTLEIQRTEQGDSAMYLCASSLEVASYEQYFGPGTRLTVT.

The rearrangement joins TRBV7-6 to TRBJ2-1; either TRBD1 or TRBD2 may supply D (6 bases each). Per the germline V gene, CDR1 is SGHVS and CDR2 is FNYEAQ. V lost 1 base and J 0 bases, leaving 10 bases between the germline ends. This CDR3 is 16 amino acids long. Written as DNA, the CDR3 is TGTGCCAGCAGCTTAGAAGGGGGGAGCTCCTACAATGAGCAGTTCTTC. It translates to CASSLEGGSSYNEQFF.

This clone has only a few counts. This chain uses TRBV25-1 with TRBJ1-3; D is unresolved. The CDR3 consists of 16 residues. The ends were cut back, 6 bases at V and 0 bases at J, with 15 bases in the middle. Germline assignment: CDR1 MGHDK and CDR2 SYGVNS. The CDR3 sequence is CASRANSGNSGNTIYF. As DNA, the CDR3 is TGTGCCAGCAGGGCGAACAGTGGGAACTCTGGAAACACCATATATTTT.

The V call is TRBV6-5, the J call TRBJ2-7, with D perhaps given as TRBD1 or TRBD2 (5 bases each). The CDR3 covers 15 residues. V was trimmed by 2 bases and J by 3 bases, leaving 14 bases between them. The germline CDR1 and CDR2 sequences are MNHEY and SVGAGI. The CDR3 protein is CASSYDSGPIYEQYF. The CDR3, as DNA: TGTGCCAGCAGTTACGACAGCGGCCCTATCTACGAGCAGTACTTC.

The rearrangement links TRBV5-1 to TRBJ2-7; possibly TRBD1 or TRBD2 for D (5 bases each). Looked up from germline, CDR1 is SGHRS and CDR2 is YFSETQ. V shed 7 bases and J shed 4 bases, with 12 bases lying between them. This CDR3 is 12 amino acids long. CDR3 in amino acids: CASRDGEYEQYF. CDR3 DNA: TGCGCCAGCCGGGACGGGGAGTACGAGCAGTACTTC.

The chain links TRBV7-8 to TRBJ1-2; a weak D match, TRBD1 (5 bases). This CDR3 has 16 residues. The V end lost 3 bases, the J end lost 6 bases, and 20 bases lay between the germline ends. Per the germline V gene, CDR1 is SGHVS and CDR2 is FQNEAQ. CDR3 bases: TGTGCCAGCAGCTTCGGGGCCAGAAACCTTCGGGATGGCTACACCTTC. As protein: CASSFGARNLRDGYTF. Using reference TRBV7-8 and TRBJ1-2 for the parts outside the CDR3, the full variable domain is GAGVSQSPRYKVAKRGQDVALRCDPISGHVSLFWYQQALGQGPEFLTYFQNEAQLDKSGLPSDRFFAERPEGSVSTLKIQRTQQEDSAVYLCASSFGARNLRDGYTFGSGTRLTVV.